Below are 9 T cell receptor beta chains sequenced from a single sample in a study of cytotoxic CD8 clonotypes in ibrutinib-treated CLL. Only in-frame clones appear in the TCRdb table, and some are missing; sequencing was by immunoSEQ multiplex PCR. In the table there are approximately 130,000 clones, around four fifths of which are singletons. The sequencing used PBMCs, collected after 24 months of ibrutinib treatment. The receptors were sampled from a human donor with chronic lymphocytic leukemia.

The chain has TRBV28 and TRBJ1-4; D might be TRBD1 (5 bases). CDR1 is MDHEN and CDR2 is SYDVKM in the germline V gene. The CDR3 extends over 16 amino acids. V dropped 6 bases and J dropped 6 bases, with 20 bases sitting between them. The CDR3, as DNA: TGTGCCAGCAGGGTGGGCAGGGCGTCGGTTTATGAAAAACTGTTTTTT. It codes for CASRVGRASVYEKLFF.

The rearrangement uses TRBV27 and TRBJ1-5; TRBD1 agrees at 11 bases. Germline values: CDR1 MNHEY, CDR2 SMNVEV (reference sequence). The CDR3 spans 15 residues. Trimming took 6 bases from V and 5 from J; bases not matched to a gene: 6. The CDR3 nucleotides are TGTGCCAGCAGGCGGACAGGGGGCCGTGATCAGCCCCAGCATTTT. As protein: CASRRTGGRDQPQHF.

This rearrangement joins TRBV5-1 to TRBJ1-4; D uncertain. The CDR3 totals 14 residues. With 0 bases removed from V and 3 bases from J, the gap between germline ends came to 6 bases. CDR1 is SGHRS, CDR2 YFSETQ, per germline. Written as DNA, the CDR3 is TGCGCCAGCAGCTTGGGACCGGCTAATGAAAAACTGTTTTTT. This sequence encodes CASSLGPANEKLFF. The variable domain in full, completed from reference TRBV5-1 and TRBJ1-4, reads KAGVTQTPRYLIKTRGQQVTLSCSPISGHRSVSWYQQTPGQGLQFLFEYFSETQRNKGNFPGRFSGRQFSNSRSEMNVSTLELGDSALYLCASSLGPANEKLFFGSGTQLSVL.

The gene calls are TRBV4-2 and TRBJ2-7, with D possibly being TRBD1 (6 bases). The germline V gene encodes CDR1 LGHNA and CDR2 YNFKEQ. The CDR3 has 14 amino acids. V gave up 1 base and J gave up 5 bases, with 12 bases separating them. The CDR3 protein is CASSQVQGSDEQYF. The CDR3 DNA sequence: TGTGCCAGCAGCCAAGTTCAGGGGTCCGACGAGCAGTACTTC.

The chain uses TRBV7-2 and TRBJ1-5, with 10 nucleotides matching TRBD1. Germline assignment: CDR1 SGHTA and CDR2 FQGNSA. The J segment lost 2 bases and the V segment lost 1 base, leaving 2 bases of the junction unmatched. The CDR3 has 16 residues. This CDR3 is CASSLDGTGGNQPQHF. Here the CDR3 DNA reads TGTGCCAGCAGCTTAGATGGGACAGGGGGCAATCAGCCCCAGCATTTT. The full variable domain, rest sourced from reference TRBV7-2 and TRBJ1-5, is GAGVSQSPSNKVTEKGKDVELRCDPISGHTALYWYRQSLGQGLEFLIYFQGNSAPDKSGLPSDRFSAERTGGSVSTLTIQRTQQEDSAVYLCASSLDGTGGNQPQHFGDGTRLSIL.

V gene TRBV7-9 combines with J gene TRBJ1-2; 11 bases match TRBD1. The CDR3 loop spans 19 amino acids. J lost 0 bases, V lost 4 bases, and 13 bases had no gene match. The germline gives CDR1 SEHNR, CDR2 FQNEAQ (reference sequence). The CDR3 nucleotides are TGTGCCAGCAGCTCAACCACCCGAGGACAGGGGGCCACTAACTATGGCTACACCTTC. It is translated as CASSSTTRGQGATNYGYTF.

CDR3 in amino acids: CASSKGGYGYTF. In nucleotides, the CDR3 is TGTGCCAGCAGCAAAGGTGGCTATGGCTACACCTTC. V is TRBV21-1 and J is TRBJ1-2. TRBV21-1 is assigned pseudogene status. The CDR3 contains 12 residues.

The rearrangement joins TRBV6-1 to TRBJ1-3; a weak D match, TRBD1 (5 bases). The CDR3 loop spans 16 amino acids. Germline V lookup: CDR1 MNHNS, CDR2 SASEGT. V lost 4 bases, J lost 0 bases, and 13 bases lay in between. CDR3 amino acids: CASSAGGAGSGNTIYF. The CDR3 DNA reads as TGTGCCAGCAGTGCCGGGGGAGCTGGCTCTGGAAACACCATATATTTT.

The chain is built from TRBV19 and TRBJ1-5; a possible D gene is TRBD1 (6 bases). Germline V gene lookup returns CDR1 LNHDA and CDR2 SQIVND (reference sequence). V lost 7 bases to trimming and J lost 4 bases, with 17 bases between them. There are 15 residues in the CDR3. CDR3: CASIPAGAGNQPQHF. CDR3 nucleotides: TGTGCCAGTATCCCGGCAGGGGCCGGGAATCAGCCCCAGCATTTT.